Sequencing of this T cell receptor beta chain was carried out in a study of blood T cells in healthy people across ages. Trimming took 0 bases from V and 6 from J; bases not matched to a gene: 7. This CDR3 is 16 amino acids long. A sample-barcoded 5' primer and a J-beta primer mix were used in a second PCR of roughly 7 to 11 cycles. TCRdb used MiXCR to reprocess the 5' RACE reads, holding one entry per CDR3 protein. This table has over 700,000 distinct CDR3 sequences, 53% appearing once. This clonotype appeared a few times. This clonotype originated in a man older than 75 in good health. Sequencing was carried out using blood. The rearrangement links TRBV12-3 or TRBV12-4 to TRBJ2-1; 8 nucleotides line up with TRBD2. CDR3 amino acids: CASSLASGVAINEQFF. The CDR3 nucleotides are TGTGCCAGCAGTTTAGCTAGCGGGGTCGCAATCAATGAGCAGTTCTTC.